Listed here is a single T cell receptor beta chain. Its target antigen remains unknown. No much larger clonotype is one base removed from it; base qualities were not supplied. The V end loses 4 bases and the J end loses 0 bases, and a stretch of 10 bases separates them. CDR3 length: 15 amino acids, cysteine to phenylalanine. Just CDR3 DNA is preserved here, 45 bases in frame from base 1. The germline V gene specifies SQVTM as CDR1 and ANQGSEA as CDR2. TCR beta VDJ combination and CDR3 sequence profiling used genomic DNA as the template. An Illumina HiSeq 2000 was the platform used for TCR repertoire sequencing. On the authors' methods: TRBV/TRBJ rearrangement plots, CDR3 size and DJ length profiles, and Simpson's diversity index were used to assess repertoires. The immunodominant clone was defined as the most abundant DNA sequence in deep sequencing data. CDR3 amino acid sequences were screened for sharing across subjects and were compared with published repertoires and the VDJdb database. Using fastp trimming at Q25 and MiXCR clonotype assembly, TCRdb reanalyzed the public sequencing data and kept in-frame beta chains. CDR3 protein sequences are deduplicated, and each keeps its most common genes and DNA. These V and J calls are TCRdb output, not the study's own analysis. This sample gives roughly 50,000 distinct CDR3 sequences in total; around 72% of them show up just once. The ten largest clones add up to approximately 34% of the sample.

TCR repertoires of sorted CD4+ and CD8+ blood T cells from severe aplastic anemia patients and healthy subjects were deep-sequenced in the study. Ficoll-Paque density gradient centrifugation was used to isolate peripheral blood mononuclear cells. CD4+ and CD8+ T cells were sorted by FACS or magnetic beads before DNA extraction. This record belongs to a study of CD8+CD57+ T cells in acquired aplastic anemia (dated by TCRdb to 2017 to 2018). With regard to the full study: Extracted DNA from sorted CD4+ and CD8+ cells averaged approximately 3 ug, ranging from roughly 0.2 to 30 ug. For healthy donor samples, the average read count was about 9.8 million for CD4+ cells and 11 million to 14 million for CD8+ cells. Study-wide findings and limitations: Patients and healthy controls showed no significant difference in CD8+ Simpson's diversity (P=0.060). Although roughly 29 CD8+ CDR3 sequences were shared by patients and controls, these sequences appeared highly expressed in patients and within the immunodominant clones of patients.

The sequence derives from a human donor in good health, serving as a control. The sample taken for sequencing was sorted CD4+, CD8+, or CD8+CD57+ T cells (not recorded which) from PBMCs. The chain is made from TRBV29-1 and TRBJ2-6, with the D gene not confidently named. The DNA is as follows: TGCAGCGTTGCAGCTTCTAGCTCTGGGGCCAACGTCCTGACTTTC. This yields the protein CSVAASSSGANVLTF.